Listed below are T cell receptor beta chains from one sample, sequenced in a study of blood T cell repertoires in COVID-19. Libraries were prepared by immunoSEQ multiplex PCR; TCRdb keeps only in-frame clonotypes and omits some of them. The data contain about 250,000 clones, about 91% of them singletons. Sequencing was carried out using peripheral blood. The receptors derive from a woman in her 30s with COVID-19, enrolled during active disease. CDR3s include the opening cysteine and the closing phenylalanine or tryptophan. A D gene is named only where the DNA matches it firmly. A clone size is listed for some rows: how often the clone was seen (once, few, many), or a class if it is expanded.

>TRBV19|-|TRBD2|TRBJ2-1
CASSNRTRVYNEQFF
TGTGCCAGTAGTAATCGGACTAGAGTGTACAATGAGCAGTTCTTC
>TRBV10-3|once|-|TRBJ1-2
CAISETAQTGGYTF
TGTGCCATCAGTGAAACAGCACAGACGGGGGGCTACACCTTC
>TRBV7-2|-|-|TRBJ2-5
CASREGLAETQYF
TGTGCCAGCAGAGAGGGTTTGGCCGAGACCCAGTACTTC
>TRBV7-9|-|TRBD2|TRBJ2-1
CASSTSMGGAYNEQFF
TGTGCCAGCAGCACCTCGATGGGGGGGGCCTACAATGAGCAGTTCTTC
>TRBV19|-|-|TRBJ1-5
CASRGQYSNQPQHF
TGTGCCAGTAGGGGGCAGTATAGCAATCAGCCCCAGCATTTT
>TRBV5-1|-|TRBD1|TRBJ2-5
CASSQTDRGETQYF
TGCGCCAGCAGCCAAACCGACAGGGGAGAGACCCAGTACTTC
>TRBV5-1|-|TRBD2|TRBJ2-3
CASSWTPTSGVDTQYF
TGCGCCAGCAGCTGGACTCCGACTAGCGGGGTAGATACGCAGTATTTT
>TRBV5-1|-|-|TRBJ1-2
CASSGVTDSGHYGYTF
TGCGCCAGCAGCGGGGTGACGGACAGCGGACACTATGGCTACACCTTC
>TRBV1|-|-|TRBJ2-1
CTSSQDRLAGGPNEQFF
TGCACCAGCAGCCAAGATCGGCTAGCGGGAGGTCCAAATGAGCAGTTCTTC
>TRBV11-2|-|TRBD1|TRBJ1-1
CASSSDRGAWDREAFF
TGTGCCAGCAGCTCGGACAGGGGGGCTTGGGACAGAGAAGCTTTCTTT
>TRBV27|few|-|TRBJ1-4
CASSLRQNEKLFF
TGTGCCAGCAGCCTACGACAGAATGAAAAACTGTTTTTT
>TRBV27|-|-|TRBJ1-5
CAAGGGVDQPQHF
TGTGCCGCGGGGGGAGGGGTAGATCAGCCCCAGCATTTT
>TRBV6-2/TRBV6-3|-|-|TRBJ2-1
CASSLLESNEQFF
TGTGCCAGCAGTTTGCTAGAATCCAATGAGCAGTTCTTC
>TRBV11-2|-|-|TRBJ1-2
CASSLGGVAGSYGYTF
TGTGCCAGCAGCTTAGGGGGGGTCGCCGGCAGCTATGGCTACACCTTC
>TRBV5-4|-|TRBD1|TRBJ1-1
CASSPRTGMNTEAFF
TGTGCCAGCAGCCCCAGGACAGGCATGAACACTGAAGCTTTCTTT
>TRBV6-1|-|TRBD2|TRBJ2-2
CASSEGSGGALNTGELFF
TGTGCCAGCAGTGAAGGGAGCGGGGGGGCCCTAAACACCGGGGAGCTGTTTTTT
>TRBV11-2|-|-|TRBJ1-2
CASSLDRVPFYGYTF
TGTGCCAGCAGCTTAGACAGGGTCCCCTTCTATGGCTACACCTTC
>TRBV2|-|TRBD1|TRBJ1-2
CASSADRGGSYGYTF
TGTGCCAGCAGCGCTGACAGGGGAGGAAGCTATGGCTACACCTTC
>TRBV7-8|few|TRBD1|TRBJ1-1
CASRLQGSTEAFF
TGTGCCAGCAGATTACAGGGGTCCACTGAAGCTTTCTTT
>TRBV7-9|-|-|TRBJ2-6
CASSLVFSGANVLTF
TGTGCCAGCAGCTTAGTCTTCTCTGGGGCCAACGTCCTGACTTTC
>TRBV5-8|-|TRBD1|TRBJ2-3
CASSPEHRGLWYF
TGTGCCAGCAGCCCTGAGCACAGGGGGCTTTGGTATTTT
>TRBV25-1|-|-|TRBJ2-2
CASKKGPANTGELFF
TGTGCCAGCAAGAAGGGGCCCGCGAACACCGGGGAGCTGTTTTTT
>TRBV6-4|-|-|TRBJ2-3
CASSDQAGAHTQYF
TGTGCCAGCAGTGACCAGGCAGGCGCTCATACGCAGTATTTT
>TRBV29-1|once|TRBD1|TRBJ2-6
CSVEDRTGGTGANVLTF
TGCAGCGTTGAAGATCGTACAGGGGGCACAGGGGCCAACGTCCTGACTTTC
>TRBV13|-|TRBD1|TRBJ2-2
CASSADRGANTGELFF
TGTGCCAGCAGCGCGGACAGGGGGGCGAACACCGGGGAGCTGTTTTTT
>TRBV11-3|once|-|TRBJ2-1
CASSLVSVAYNEQFF
TGTGCCAGCAGCTTAGTTAGCGTAGCCTACAATGAGCAGTTCTTC
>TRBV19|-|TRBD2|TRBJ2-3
CASSPAGGILFTDTQYF
TGTGCCAGTAGTCCAGCGGGGGGGATACTTTTCACAGATACGCAGTATTTT
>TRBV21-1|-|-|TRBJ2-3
CASSKLGKGVSSTDTQYF
TGTGCCAGCAGCAAATTGGGGAAGGGGGTATCTAGCACAGATACGCAGTATTTT
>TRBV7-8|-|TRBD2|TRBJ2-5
CASSLSTSGRVGETQYF
TGTGCCAGCAGCTTATCGACTAGCGGGAGGGTTGGAGAGACCCAGTACTTC
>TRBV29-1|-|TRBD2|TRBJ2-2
CSVDASGLAGGSSNTGELFF
TGCAGCGTTGACGCGTCGGGACTAGCGGGAGGGTCATCGAACACCGGGGAGCTGTTTTTT
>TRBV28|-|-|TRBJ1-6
CASSPSNSPLHF
TGTGCCAGCAGTCCCTCTAATTCACCCCTCCACTTT
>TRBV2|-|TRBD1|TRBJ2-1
CASSVGQGANEQFF
TGTGCCAGCAGTGTAGGGCAGGGGGCAAATGAGCAGTTCTTC
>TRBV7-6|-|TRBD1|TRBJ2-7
CASSSPSPLRDSYEQYF
TGTGCCAGCAGCTCACCATCCCCTCTCCGGGACAGCTACGAGCAGTACTTC
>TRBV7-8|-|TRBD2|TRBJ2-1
CASSSSGGRPSSYNEQFF
TGTGCCAGCAGCTCCAGCGGGGGCCGCCCTAGCTCCTACAATGAGCAGTTCTTC
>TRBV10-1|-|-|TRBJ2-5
CASSENVRETQYF
TGCGCCAGCAGTGAAAATGTTCGAGAGACCCAGTACTTC
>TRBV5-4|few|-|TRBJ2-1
CASSPGISESSYNEQFF
TGTGCCAGCAGCCCCGGGATTAGCGAAAGCTCCTACAATGAGCAGTTCTTC
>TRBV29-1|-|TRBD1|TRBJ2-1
CSSPPRDSYSYNEQFF
TGCAGCTCCCCCCCGAGGGACAGTTATTCCTACAATGAGCAGTTCTTC
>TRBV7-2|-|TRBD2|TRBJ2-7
CASSSIGGVDEQYF
TGTGCCAGCAGCTCCATTGGGGGGGTGGACGAGCAGTACTTC
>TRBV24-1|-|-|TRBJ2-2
CATSDRTTGNTGELFF
TGTGCCACCAGTGATAGAACGACAGGGAACACCGGGGAGCTGTTTTTT
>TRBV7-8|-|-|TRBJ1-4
CASSLLGGGTLEKLFF
TGTGCCAGCAGCTTATTAGGGGGGGGCACCCTTGAAAAACTGTTTTTT
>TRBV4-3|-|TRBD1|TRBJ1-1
CASSQVGQGATEAFF
TGCGCCAGCAGCCAAGTTGGACAGGGAGCGACTGAAGCTTTCTTT
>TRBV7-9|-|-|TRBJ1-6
CASSPSSDSPLHF
TGTGCCAGCAGCCCTTCGAGTGATTCACCCCTCCACTTT
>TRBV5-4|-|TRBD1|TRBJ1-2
CASRGQGAGGYTF
TGTGCCAGCAGGGGACAGGGGGCGGGTGGCTACACCTTC
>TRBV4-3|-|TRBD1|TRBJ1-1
CASSQGQGVKTEAFF
TGCGCCAGCAGCCAAGGACAGGGAGTAAAGACTGAAGCTTTCTTT
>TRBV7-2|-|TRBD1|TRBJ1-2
CASRFKFTGEDGYTF
TGTGCCAGCAGATTTAAATTCACAGGGGAAGATGGCTACACCTTC
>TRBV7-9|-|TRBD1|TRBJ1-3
CASSSDRGGSGNTIYF
TGTGCCAGCAGCTCGGACAGGGGGGGCTCTGGAAACACCATATATTTT
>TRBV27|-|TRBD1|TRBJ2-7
CASRTPGQGSYEQYF
TGTGCCAGCAGGACCCCGGGACAGGGCTCCTACGAGCAGTACTTC
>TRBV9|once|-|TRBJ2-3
CASSVGRSTDTQYF
TGTGCCAGCAGCGTAGGCAGGAGCACAGATACGCAGTATTTT
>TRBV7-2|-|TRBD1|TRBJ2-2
CASSSDRGLTGELFF
TGTGCCAGCAGCTCGGACAGGGGGCTTACCGGGGAGCTGTTTTTT
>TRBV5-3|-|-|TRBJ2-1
CARSFFWGAAHNEQFF
TGTGCCAGAAGCTTCTTTTGGGGCGCGGCTCACAATGAGCAGTTCTTC
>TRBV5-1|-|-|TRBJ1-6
CASSYPDREGSPLHF
TGCGCCAGCAGCTATCCGGACAGAGAGGGGTCACCCCTCCACTTT
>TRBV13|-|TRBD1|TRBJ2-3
CASSFSTGPDTQYF
TGTGCCAGCAGCTTCTCGACAGGGCCAGATACGCAGTATTTT
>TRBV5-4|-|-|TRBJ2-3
CASSLVLEVDTQYF
TGTGCCAGCAGCTTGGTTCTAGAAGTTGATACGCAGTATTTT